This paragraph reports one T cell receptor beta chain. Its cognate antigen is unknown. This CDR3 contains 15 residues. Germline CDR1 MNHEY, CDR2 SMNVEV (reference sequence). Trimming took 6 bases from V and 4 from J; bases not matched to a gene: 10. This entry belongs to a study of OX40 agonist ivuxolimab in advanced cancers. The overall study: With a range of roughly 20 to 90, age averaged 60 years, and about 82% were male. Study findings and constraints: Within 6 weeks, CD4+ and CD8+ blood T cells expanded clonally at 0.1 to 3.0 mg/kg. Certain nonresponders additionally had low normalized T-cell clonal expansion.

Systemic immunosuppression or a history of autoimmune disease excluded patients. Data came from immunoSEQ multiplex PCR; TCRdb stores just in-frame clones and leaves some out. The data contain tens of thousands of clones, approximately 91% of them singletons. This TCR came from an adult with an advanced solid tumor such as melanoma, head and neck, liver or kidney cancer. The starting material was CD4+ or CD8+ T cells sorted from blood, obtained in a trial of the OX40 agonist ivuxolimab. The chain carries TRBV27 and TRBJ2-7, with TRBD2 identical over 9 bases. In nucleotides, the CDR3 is TGTGCCAGCAGCCCTGGAGCGGGAGGCCTATACGAGCAGTACTTC. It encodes CASSPGAGGLYEQYF.